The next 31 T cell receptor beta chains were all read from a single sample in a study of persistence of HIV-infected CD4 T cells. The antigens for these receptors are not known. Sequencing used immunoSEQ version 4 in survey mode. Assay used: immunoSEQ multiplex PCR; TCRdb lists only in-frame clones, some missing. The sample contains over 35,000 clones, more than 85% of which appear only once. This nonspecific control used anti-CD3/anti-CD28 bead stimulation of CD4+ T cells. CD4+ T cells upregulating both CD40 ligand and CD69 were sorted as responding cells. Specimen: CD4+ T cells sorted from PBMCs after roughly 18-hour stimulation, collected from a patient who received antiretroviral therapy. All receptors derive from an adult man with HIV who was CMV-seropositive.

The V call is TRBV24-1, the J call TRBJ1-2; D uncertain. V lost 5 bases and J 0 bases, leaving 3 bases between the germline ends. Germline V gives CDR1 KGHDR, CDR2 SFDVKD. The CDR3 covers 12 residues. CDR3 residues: CATSAANYGYTF. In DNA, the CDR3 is TGTGCCACCAGTGCAGCTAACTATGGCTACACCTTC.

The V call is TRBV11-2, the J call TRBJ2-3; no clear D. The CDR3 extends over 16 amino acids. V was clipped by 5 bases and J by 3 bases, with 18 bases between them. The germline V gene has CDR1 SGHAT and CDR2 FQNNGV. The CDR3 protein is CASSALSSYGTDTQYF. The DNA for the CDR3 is TGTGCCAGCAGCGCCCTATCAAGTTATGGGACAGATACGCAGTATTTT.

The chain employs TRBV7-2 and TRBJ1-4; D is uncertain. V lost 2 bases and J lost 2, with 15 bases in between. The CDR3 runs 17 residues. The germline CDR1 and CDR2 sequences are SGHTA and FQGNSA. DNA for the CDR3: TGTGCCAGCAGCTTACGAGGGAATTTTGCTACTAATGAAAAACTGTTTTTT. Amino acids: CASSLRGNFATNEKLFF.

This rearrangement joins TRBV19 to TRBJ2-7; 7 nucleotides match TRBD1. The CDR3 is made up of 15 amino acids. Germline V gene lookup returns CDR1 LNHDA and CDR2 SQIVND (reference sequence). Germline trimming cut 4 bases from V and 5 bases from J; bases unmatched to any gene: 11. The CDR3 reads CASSNSRGPFNEQYF. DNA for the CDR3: TGTGCCAGTAGTAACTCGAGGGGGCCTTTCAACGAGCAGTACTTC. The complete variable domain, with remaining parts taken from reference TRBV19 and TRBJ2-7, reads DGGITQSPKYLFRKEGQNVTLSCEQNLNHDAMYWYRQDPGQGLRLIYYSQIVNDFQKGDIAEGYSVSREKKESFPLTVTSAQKNPTAFYLCASSNSRGPFNEQYFGPGTRLTVT.

The CDR3 sequence is CASRKTGTYEQYF. For the CDR3, the DNA is TGTGCCAGCCGTAAAACAGGGACCTACGAGCAGTACTTC. The rearrangement joins TRBV25-1 to TRBJ2-7; a weak D match, TRBD1 (6 bases). V was clipped by 8 bases and J by 2 bases, with 13 bases between them. Germline loops: CDR1 MGHDK, CDR2 SYGVNS. The CDR3 totals 13 residues.

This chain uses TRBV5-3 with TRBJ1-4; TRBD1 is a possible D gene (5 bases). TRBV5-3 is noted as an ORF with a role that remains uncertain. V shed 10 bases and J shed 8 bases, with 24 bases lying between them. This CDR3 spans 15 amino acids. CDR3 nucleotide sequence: TGTGCCGGGGGATCAGGCAGCCTAGGAAGGGAAAAACTGTTTTTT. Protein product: CAGGSGSLGREKLFF.

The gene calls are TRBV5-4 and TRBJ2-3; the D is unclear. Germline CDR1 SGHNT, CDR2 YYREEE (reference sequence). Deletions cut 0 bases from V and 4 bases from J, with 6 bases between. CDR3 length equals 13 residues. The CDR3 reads CASSLGAADTQYF. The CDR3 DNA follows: TGTGCCAGCAGCTTGGGGGCGGCAGATACGCAGTATTTT.

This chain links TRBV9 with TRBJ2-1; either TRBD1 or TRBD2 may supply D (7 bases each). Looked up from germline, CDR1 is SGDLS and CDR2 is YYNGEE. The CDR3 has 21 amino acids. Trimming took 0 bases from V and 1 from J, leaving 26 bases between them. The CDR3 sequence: CASSVAARGLRGGGSYNEQFF. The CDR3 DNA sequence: TGTGCCAGCAGCGTAGCTGCAAGGGGGCTAAGAGGGGGAGGGTCCTACAATGAGCAGTTCTTC. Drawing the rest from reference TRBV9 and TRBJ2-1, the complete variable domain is DSGVTQTPKHLITATGQRVTLRCSPRSGDLSVYWYQQSLDQGLQFLIQYYNGEERAKGNILERFSAQQFPDLHSELNLSSLELGDSALYFCASSVAARGLRGGGSYNEQFFGPGTRLTVL.

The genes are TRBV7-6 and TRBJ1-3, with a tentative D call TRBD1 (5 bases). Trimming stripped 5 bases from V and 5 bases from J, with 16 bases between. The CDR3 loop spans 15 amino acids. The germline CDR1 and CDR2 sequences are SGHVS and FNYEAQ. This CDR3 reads CASSQGRSARNTIYF. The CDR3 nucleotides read TGTGCCAGCAGCCAGGGACGGTCTGCGAGAAACACCATATATTTT. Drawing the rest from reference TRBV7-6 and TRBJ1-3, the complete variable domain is GAGVSQSPRYKVTKRGQDVALRCDPISGHVSLYWYRQALGQGPEFLTYFNYEAQQDKSGLPNDRFSAERPEGSISTLTIQRTEQRDSAMYRCASSQGRSARNTIYFGEGSWLTVV.

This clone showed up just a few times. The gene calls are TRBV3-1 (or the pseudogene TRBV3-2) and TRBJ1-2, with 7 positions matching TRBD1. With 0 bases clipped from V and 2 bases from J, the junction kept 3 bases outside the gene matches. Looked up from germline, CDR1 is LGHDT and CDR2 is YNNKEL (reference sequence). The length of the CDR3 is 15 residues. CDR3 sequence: CASSQEDRANYGYTF. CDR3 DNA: TGTGCCAGCAGCCAAGAAGACAGGGCGAACTATGGCTACACCTTC.

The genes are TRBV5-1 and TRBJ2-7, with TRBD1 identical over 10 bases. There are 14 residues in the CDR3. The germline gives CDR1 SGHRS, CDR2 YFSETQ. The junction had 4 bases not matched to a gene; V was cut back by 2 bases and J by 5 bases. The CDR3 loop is CASSLDRGLNEQYF. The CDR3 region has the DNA TGCGCCAGCAGCTTAGACAGGGGGCTAAACGAGCAGTACTTC.

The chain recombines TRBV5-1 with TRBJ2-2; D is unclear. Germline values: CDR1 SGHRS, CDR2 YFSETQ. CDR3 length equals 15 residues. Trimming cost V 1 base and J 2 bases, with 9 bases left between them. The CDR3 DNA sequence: TGCGCCAGCAGCTTGCTAGTATCCAACACCGGGGAGCTGTTTTTT. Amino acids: CASSLLVSNTGELFF.

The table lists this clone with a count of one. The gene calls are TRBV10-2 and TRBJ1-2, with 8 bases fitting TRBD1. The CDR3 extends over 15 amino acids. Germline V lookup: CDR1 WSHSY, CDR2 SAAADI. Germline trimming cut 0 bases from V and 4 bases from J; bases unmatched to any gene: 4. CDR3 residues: CASSESQGASYGYTF. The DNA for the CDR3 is TGCGCCAGCAGTGAGTCGCAGGGGGCGAGCTATGGCTACACCTTC.

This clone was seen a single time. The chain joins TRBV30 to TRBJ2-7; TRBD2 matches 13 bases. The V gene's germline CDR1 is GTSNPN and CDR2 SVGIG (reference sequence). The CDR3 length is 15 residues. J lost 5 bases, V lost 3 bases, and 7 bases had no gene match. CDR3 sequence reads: CAWSLGLAGTHEQYF. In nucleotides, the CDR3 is TGTGCCTGGAGCCTGGGACTAGCGGGGACCCACGAGCAGTACTTC. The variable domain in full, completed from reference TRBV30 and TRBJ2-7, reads SQTIHQWPATLVQPVGSPLSLECTVEGTSNPNLYWYRQAAGRGLQLLFYSVGIGQISSEVPQNLSASRPQDRQFILSSKKLLLSDSGFYLCAWSLGLAGTHEQYFGPGTRLTVT.

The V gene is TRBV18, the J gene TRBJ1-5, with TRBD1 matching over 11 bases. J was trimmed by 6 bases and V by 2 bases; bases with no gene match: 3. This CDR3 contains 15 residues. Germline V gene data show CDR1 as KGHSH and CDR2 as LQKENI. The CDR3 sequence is CASSPGTGGGQPQHF. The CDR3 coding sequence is TGTGCCAGCTCACCAGGGACAGGGGGAGGTCAGCCCCAGCATTTT.

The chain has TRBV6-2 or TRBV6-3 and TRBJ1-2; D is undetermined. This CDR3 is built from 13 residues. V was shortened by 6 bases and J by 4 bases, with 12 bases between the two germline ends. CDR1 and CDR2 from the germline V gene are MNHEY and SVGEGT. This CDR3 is CASSLPRGYGYTF. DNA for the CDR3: TGTGCCAGCAGCTTACCCCGGGGCTATGGCTACACCTTC.

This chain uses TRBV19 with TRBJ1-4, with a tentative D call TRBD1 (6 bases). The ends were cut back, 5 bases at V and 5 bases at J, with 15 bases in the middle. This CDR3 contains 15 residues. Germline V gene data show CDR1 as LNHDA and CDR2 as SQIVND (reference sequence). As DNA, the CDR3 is TGTGCCAGTAGTCCCTTACCAGGGGTGAATGAAAAACTGTTTTTT. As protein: CASSPLPGVNEKLFF. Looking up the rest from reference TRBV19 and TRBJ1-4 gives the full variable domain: DGGITQSPKYLFRKEGQNVTLSCEQNLNHDAMYWYRQDPGQGLRLIYYSQIVNDFQKGDIAEGYSVSREKKESFPLTVTSAQKNPTAFYLCASSPLPGVNEKLFFGSGTQLSVL.

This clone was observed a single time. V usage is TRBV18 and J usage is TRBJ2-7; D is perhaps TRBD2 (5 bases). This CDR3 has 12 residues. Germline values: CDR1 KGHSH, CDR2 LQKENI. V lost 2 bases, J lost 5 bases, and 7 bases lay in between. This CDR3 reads CASSPGSDEQYF. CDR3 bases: TGTGCCAGCTCACCAGGGAGCGACGAGCAGTACTTC.

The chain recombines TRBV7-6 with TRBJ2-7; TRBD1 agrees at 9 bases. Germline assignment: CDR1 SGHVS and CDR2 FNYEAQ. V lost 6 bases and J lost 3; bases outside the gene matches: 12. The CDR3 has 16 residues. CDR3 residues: CASSRTGGAQDYEQYF. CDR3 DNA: TGTGCCAGCAGTAGAACAGGGGGCGCCCAGGACTACGAGCAGTACTTC.

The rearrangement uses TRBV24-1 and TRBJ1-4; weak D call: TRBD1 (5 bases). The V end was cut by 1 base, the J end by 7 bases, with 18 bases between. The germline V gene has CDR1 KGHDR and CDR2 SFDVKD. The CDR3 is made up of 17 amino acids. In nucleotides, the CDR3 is TGTGCCACCAGTGATTTCTTTGACAGCTGGAAATGTGAAAAACTGTTTTTT. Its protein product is CATSDFFDSWKCEKLFF.

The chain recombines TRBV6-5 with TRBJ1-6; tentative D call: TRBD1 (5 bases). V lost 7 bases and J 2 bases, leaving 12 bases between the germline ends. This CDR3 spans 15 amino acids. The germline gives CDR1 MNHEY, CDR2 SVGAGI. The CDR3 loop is CASTAAGTYNSPLHF. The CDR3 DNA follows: TGTGCCAGCACGGCGGCAGGGACCTATAATTCACCCCTCCACTTT.

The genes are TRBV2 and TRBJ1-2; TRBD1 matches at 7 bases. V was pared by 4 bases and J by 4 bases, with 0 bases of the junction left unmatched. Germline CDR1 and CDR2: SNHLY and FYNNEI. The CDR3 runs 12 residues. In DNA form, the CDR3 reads TGTGCCAGCAGTGGACAGGGCTATGGCTACACCTTC. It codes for CASSGQGYGYTF. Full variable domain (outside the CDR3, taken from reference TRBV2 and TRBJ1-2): EPEVTQTPSHQVTQMGQEVILRCVPISNHLYFYWYRQILGQKVEFLVSFYNNEISEKSEIFDDQFSVERPDGSNFTLKIRSTKLEDSAMYFCASSGQGYGYTFGSGTRLTVV.

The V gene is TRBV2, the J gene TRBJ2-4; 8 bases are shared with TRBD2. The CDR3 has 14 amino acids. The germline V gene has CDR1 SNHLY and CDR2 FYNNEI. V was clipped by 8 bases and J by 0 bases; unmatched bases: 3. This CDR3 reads CASAGGLAKNIQYF. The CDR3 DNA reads TGTGCCAGCGCGGGGGGACTAGCCAAAAACATTCAGTACTTC.

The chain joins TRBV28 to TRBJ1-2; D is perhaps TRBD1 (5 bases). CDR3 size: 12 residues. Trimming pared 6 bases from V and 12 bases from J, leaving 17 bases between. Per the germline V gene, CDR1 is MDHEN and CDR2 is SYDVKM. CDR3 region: CASRPGGARNTF. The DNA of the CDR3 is TGTGCCAGCAGGCCGGGAGGGGCGCGCAACACCTTC.

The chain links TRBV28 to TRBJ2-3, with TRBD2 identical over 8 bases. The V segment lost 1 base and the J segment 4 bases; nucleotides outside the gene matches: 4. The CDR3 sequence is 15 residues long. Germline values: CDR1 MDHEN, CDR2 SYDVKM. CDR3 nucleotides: TGTGCCAGCAGTTTATACGGCGGGGGGTCAGATACGCAGTATTTT. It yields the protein CASSLYGGGSDTQYF.

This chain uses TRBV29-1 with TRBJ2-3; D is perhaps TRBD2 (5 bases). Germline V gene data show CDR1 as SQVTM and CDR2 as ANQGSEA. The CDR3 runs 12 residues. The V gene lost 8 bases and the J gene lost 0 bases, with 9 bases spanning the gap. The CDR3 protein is CSLASSTDTQYF. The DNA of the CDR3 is TGCAGCCTAGCATCTAGCACAGATACGCAGTATTTT.

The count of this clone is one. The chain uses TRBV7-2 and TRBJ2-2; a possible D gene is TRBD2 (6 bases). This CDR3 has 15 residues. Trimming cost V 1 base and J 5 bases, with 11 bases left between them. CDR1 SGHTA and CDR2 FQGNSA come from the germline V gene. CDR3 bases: TGTGCCAGCAGCTTAGGACCTGGACTAACCGGGGAGCTGTTTTTT. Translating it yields CASSLGPGLTGELFF. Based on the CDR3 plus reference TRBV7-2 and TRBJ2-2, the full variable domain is GAGVSQSPSNKVTEKGKDVELRCDPISGHTALYWYRQSLGQGLEFLIYFQGNSAPDKSGLPSDRFSAERTGGSVSTLTIQRTQQEDSAVYLCASSLGPGLTGELFFGEGSRLTVL.

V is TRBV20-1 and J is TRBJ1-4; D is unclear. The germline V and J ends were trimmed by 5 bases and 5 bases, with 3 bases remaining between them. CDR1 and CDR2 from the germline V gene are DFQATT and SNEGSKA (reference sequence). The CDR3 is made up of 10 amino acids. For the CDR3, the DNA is TGCAGTGCTCAAAATGAAAAACTGTTTTTT. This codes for CSAQNEKLFF.

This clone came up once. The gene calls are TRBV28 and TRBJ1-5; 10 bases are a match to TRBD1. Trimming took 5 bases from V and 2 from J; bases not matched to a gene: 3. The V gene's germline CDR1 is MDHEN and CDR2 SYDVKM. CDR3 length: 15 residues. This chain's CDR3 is CASSRQGAGNQPQHF. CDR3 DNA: TGTGCCAGCAGTCGACAGGGGGCCGGCAATCAGCCCCAGCATTTT.

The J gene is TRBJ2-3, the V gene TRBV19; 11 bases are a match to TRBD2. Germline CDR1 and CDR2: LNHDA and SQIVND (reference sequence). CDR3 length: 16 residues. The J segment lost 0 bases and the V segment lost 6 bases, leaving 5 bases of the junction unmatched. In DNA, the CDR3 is TGTGCCAGTAGACTCACTAGCGGGGGAAGCACAGATACGCAGTATTTT. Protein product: CASRLTSGGSTDTQYF.

The CDR3: CARVQPQHF. DNA for the CDR3: TGTGCCCGGGTTCAGCCCCAGCATTTT. The gene calls are TRBV28 and TRBJ1-5; D call uncertain. V was clipped by 11 bases and J by 6 bases, with 5 bases between them. Germline V gene sequence: CDR1 MDHEN, CDR2 SYDVKM. The CDR3 covers 9 residues.